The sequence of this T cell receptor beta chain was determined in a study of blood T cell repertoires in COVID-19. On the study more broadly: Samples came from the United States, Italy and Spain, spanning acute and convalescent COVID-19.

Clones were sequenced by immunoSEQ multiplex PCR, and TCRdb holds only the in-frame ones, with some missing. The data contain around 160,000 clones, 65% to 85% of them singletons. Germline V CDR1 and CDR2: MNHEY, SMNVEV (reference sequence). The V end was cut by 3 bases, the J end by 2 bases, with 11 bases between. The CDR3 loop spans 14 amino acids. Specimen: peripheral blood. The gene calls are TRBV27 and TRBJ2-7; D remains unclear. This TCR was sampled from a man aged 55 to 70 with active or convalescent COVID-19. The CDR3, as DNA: TGTGCCAGCAGTTTGGCCTTTGGCCCCTACGAGCAGTACTTC. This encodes CASSLAFGPYEQYF.